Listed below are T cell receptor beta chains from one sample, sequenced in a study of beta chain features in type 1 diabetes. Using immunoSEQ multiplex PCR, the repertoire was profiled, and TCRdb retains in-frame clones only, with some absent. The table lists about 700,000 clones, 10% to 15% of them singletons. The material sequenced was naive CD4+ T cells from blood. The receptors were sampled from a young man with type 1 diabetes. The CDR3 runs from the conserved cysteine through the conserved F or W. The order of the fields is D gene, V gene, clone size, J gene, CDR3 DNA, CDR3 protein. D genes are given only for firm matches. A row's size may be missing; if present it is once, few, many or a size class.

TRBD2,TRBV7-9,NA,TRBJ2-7,TGTGCCAGCAGCTTGGCGGGAGGGAGCGAGTACTTC,CASSLAGGSEYF
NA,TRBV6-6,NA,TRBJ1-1,TGTGCCAGCAGTGGCGGACAAACTGAAGCTTTCTTT,CASSGGQTEAFF
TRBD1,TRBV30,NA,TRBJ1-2,TGTGCCTGGAGTGCCCGACAGGGTAACTATGGCTACACCTTC,CAWSARQGNYGYTF
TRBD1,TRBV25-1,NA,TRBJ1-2,TGTGCCAGCAGTACGGGACAGGGGGCCTATGGCTACACCTTC,CASSTGQGAYGYTF
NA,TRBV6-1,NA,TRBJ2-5,TGTGCCAGCAGTGTCAGACAGCAAGAGACCCAGTACTTC,CASSVRQQETQYF
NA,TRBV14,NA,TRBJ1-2,TGTGCCAGCAGCCAAGGCAGCCCAGCCATGGTTCATGGCTACACCTTC,CASSQGSPAMVHGYTF
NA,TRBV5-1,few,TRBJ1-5,TGCGCCAGCAGCTTGGATGGGTCAGTGGGCAATCAGCCCCAGCATTTT,CASSLDGSVGNQPQHF
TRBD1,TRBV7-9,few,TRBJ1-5,TGTGCCAGCAGCGCAGGGACAGGGGGAGGTCAGCCCCAGCATTTT,CASSAGTGGGQPQHF
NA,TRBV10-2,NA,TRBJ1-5,TGCGCCAGCAGTGACGGGGGTCCGAATCAGCCCCAGCATTTT,CASSDGGPNQPQHF
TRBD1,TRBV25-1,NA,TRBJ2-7,TGTGCCAGCGGCCCAGACAGGGGCCACGAGCAGTACTTC,CASGPDRGHEQYF
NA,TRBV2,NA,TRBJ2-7,TGTGCCAGCACGGGAGAAGCCTACGAGCAGTACTTC,CASTGEAYEQYF
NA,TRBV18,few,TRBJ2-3,TGTGCCAGCTCCTCCAAGCGAGATACGCAGTATTTT,CASSSKRDTQYF
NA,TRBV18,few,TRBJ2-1,TGTGCCAGCTCACCACTCCCGGGAGATGAGCAGTTCTTC,CASSPLPGDEQFF
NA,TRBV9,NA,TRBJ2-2,TGTGCCAGCAGCGTAGGAGGAACCAAAAAACGGGACACCGGGGAGCTGTTTTTT,CASSVGGTKKRDTGELFF
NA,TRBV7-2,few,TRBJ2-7,TGTGCCAGCAGCTTTAGGGCCTCCATGGTCGACGAGCAGTACTTC,CASSFRASMVDEQYF
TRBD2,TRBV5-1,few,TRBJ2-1,TGCGCCAGCAGCCTCCGACTAGCGGGGGTGACTTACAATGAGCAGTTCTTC,CASSLRLAGVTYNEQFF
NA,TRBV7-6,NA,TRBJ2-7,TGTGCCAGCAGCTTAACGGGGCTCTACGAGCAGTACTTC,CASSLTGLYEQYF
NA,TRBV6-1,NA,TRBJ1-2,TGTGCCAGCAGTCTCTTGTTACAGGGCGGCTACACCTTC,CASSLLLQGGYTF
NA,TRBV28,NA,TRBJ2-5,TGTGCCAGCAGTTTGGCGGGACCAGAGACCCAGTACTTC,CASSLAGPETQYF
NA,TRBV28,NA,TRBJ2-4,TGTGCCATCGGGGCCTTAACTCATCAGTACTTC,CAIGALTHQYF
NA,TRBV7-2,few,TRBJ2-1,TGTGCCAGCAGCTTATATGTGGAGGGACCCGAGCAGTTCTTC,CASSLYVEGPEQFF
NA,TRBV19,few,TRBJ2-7,TGTGCCAGTAGTCCTTCGGACAGTTCCTACGAGCAGTACTTC,CASSPSDSSYEQYF
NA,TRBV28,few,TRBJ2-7,TGTGCCAGCAGTTTACCAGGGAATGGGGACGAGCAGTACTTC,CASSLPGNGDEQYF
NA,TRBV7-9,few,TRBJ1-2,TGTGCCAGCAGCACCACCGGGGTCGATGGCTACACCTTC,CASSTTGVDGYTF
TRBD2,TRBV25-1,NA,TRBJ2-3,TGTGCCAGCAGTGAGGGAGCGGGGATCACAGATACGCAGTATTTT,CASSEGAGITDTQYF
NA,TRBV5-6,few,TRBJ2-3,TGTGCCAGCAGCTTGGGGGCAACAGATACGCAGTATTTT,CASSLGATDTQYF
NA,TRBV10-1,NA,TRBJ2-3,TGCGCCAGCAGTCAGGGAGAGGGAACAGATACGCAGTATTTT,CASSQGEGTDTQYF